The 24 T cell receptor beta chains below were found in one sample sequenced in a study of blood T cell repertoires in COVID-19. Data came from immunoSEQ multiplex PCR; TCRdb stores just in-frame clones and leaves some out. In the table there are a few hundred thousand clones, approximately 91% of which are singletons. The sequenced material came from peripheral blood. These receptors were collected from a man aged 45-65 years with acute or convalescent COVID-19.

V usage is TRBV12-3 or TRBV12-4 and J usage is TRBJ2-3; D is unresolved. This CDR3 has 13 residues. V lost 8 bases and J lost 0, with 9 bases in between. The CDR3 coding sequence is TGTGCCAGCGTACTAAGCAGCACAGATACGCAGTATTTT. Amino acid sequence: CASVLSSTDTQYF.

The CDR3 protein is CAWSVIETQYF. The CDR3 region has the DNA TGTGCCTGGAGTGTTATAGAGACCCAGTACTTC. This chain joins TRBV30 and TRBJ2-5; no clear D gene. The germline V and J ends were trimmed by 0 bases and 4 bases, with 3 bases remaining between them. This CDR3 comprises 11 residues. Looked up from germline, CDR1 is GTSNPN and CDR2 is SVGIG (reference sequence).

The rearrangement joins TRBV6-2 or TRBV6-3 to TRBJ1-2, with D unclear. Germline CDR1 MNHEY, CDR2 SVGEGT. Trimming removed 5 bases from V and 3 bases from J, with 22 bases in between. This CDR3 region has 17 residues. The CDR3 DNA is TGTGCCAGCAGTCCAATTGGCCAGTCGAGGGTTTACTATGGCTACACCTTC. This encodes CASSPIGQSRVYYGYTF.

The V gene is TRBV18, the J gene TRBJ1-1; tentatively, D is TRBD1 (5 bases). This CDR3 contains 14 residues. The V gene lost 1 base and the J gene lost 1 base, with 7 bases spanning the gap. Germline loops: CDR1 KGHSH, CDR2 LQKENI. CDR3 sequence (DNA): TGTGCCAGCTCACCACAGGGGTCGAACACTGAAGCTTTCTTT. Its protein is CASSPQGSNTEAFF. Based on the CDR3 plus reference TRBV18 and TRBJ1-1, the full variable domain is NAGVMQNPRHLVRRRGQEARLRCSPMKGHSHVYWYRQLPEEGLKFMVYLQKENIIDESGMPKERFSAEFPKEGPSILRIQQVVRGDSAAYFCASSPQGSNTEAFFGQGTRLTVV.

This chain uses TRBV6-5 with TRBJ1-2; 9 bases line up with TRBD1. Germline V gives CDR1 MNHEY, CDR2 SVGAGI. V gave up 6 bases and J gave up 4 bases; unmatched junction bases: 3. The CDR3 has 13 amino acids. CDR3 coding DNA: TGTGCCAGCAGCGTGACAGGGGGCTATGGCTACACCTTC. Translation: CASSVTGGYGYTF.

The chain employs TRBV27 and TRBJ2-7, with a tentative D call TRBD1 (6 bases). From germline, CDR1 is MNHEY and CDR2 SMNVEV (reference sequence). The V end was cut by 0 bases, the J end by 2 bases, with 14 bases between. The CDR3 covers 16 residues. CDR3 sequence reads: CASSLSVGDKTYEQYF. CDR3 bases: TGTGCCAGCAGTTTATCCGTTGGGGACAAGACCTACGAGCAGTACTTC.

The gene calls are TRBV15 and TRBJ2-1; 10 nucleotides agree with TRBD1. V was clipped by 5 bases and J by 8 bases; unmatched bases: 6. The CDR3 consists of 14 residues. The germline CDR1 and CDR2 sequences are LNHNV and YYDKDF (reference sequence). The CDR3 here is CATSVRDRGDEQFF. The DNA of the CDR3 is TGTGCCACCAGCGTCCGGGACAGGGGCGATGAGCAGTTCTTC.

CDR3 bases: TGTGCCAGCGGGGGGGGACTAGCGGACAATGAGCAGTTCTTC. Protein: CASGGGLADNEQFF. The rearrangement joins TRBV6-6 to TRBJ2-1; TRBD2 agrees at 11 bases. V was pared by 8 bases and J by 5 bases, with 5 bases of the junction left unmatched. The V gene's germline CDR1 is MNHNY and CDR2 SVGAGI (reference sequence). CDR3 length: 14 residues.

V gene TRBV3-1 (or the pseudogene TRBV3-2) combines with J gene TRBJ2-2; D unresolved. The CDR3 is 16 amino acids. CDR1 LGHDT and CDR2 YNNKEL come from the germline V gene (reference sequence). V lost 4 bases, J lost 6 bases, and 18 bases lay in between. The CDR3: CASSPGMGVFAGELFF. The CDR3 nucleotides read TGTGCCAGCAGCCCAGGTATGGGTGTTTTTGCCGGGGAGCTGTTTTTT.

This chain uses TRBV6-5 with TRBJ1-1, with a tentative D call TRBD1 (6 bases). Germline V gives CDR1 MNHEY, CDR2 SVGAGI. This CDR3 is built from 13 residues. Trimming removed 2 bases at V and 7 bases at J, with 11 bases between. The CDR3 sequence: CASSYPGGLEAFF. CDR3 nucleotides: TGTGCCAGCAGTTACCCGGGGGGGCTTGAAGCTTTCTTT.

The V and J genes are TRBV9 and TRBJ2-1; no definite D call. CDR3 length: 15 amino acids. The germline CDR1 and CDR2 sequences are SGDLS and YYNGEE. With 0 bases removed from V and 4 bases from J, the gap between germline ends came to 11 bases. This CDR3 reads CASSVGSVPYNEQFF. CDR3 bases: TGTGCCAGCAGCGTAGGAAGCGTCCCTTACAATGAGCAGTTCTTC.

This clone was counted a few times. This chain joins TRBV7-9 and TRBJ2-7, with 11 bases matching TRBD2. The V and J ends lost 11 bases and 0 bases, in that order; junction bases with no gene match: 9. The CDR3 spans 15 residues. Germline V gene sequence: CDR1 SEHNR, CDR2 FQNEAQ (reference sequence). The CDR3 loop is CASSRGLAASYEQYF. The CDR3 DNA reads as TGTGCCTCCTCCCGGGGACTAGCGGCCTCCTACGAGCAGTACTTC.

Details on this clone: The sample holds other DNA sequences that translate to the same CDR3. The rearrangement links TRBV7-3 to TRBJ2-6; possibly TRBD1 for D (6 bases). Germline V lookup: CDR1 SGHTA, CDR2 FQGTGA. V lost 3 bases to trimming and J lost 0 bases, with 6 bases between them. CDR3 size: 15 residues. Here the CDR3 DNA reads TGTGCCAGCAGCTTGGACAGCTCTGGGGCCAACGTCCTGACTTTC. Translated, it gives CASSLDSSGANVLTF.

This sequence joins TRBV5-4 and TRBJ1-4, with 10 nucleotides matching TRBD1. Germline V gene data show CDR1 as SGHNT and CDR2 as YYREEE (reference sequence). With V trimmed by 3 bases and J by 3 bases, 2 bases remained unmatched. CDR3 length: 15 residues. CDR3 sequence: CASSSGQGSNEKLFF. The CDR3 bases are TGTGCCAGCAGCTCGGGACAGGGGTCTAATGAAAAACTGTTTTTT.

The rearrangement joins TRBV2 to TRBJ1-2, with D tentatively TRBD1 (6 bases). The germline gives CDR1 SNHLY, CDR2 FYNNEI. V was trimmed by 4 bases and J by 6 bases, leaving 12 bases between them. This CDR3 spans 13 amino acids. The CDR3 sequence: CASSVTGEDGYTF. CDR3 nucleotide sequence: TGTGCCAGCAGTGTGACAGGAGAGGATGGCTACACCTTC.

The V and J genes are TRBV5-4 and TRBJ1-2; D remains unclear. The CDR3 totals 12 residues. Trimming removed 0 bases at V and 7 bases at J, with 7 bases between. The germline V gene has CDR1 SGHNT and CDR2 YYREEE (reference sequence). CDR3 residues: CASSLDTGGYTF. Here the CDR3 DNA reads TGTGCCAGCAGCTTGGACACGGGTGGCTACACCTTC.

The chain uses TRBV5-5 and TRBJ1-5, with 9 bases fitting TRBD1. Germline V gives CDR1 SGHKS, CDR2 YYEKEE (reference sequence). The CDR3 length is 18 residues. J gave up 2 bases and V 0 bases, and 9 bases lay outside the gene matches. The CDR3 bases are TGTGCCAGCAGCTTGGGAACAGGGGGCCCGTCTGGCAATCAGCCCCAGCATTTT. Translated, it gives CASSLGTGGPSGNQPQHF.

CDR3 sequence: CASSLSSGTDRYGYTF. The CDR3 DNA sequence: TGTGCCAGCAGCTTAAGTTCAGGGACAGACCGATATGGCTACACCTTC. V gene TRBV7-2 combines with J gene TRBJ1-2, with TRBD1 matching 7 bases. V lost 2 bases, J lost 5 bases, and 11 bases stayed unmatched. Germline CDR1 reads SGHTA; CDR2 reads FQGNSA. CDR3 length equals 16 residues.

CDR3 sequence (DNA): TGTGCCAGCAGCGGGAAGCGGGGGGTTAGCACAGATACGCAGTATTTT. Its protein product is CASSGKRGVSTDTQYF. The J gene is TRBJ2-3, the V gene TRBV7-9, with 9 bases lining up with TRBD2. Per germline, CDR1 SEHNR and CDR2 FQNEAQ (reference sequence). Trimming at V came to 5 bases and at J to 0 bases, leaving 6 bases not matched to a gene. The CDR3 length is 16 residues.

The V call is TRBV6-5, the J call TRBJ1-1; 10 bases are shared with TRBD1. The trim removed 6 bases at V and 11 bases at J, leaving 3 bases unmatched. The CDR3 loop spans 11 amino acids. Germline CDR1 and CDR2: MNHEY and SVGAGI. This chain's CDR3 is CASRGTGEAFF. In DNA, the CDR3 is TGTGCCAGCAGAGGGACAGGGGAGGCTTTCTTT.

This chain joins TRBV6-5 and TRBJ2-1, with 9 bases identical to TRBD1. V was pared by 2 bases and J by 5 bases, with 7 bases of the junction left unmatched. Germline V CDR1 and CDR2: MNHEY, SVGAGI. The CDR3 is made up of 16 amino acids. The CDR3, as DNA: TGTGCCAGCAGTTACACCGGGACAGGGTTACACAATGAGCAGTTCTTC. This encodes CASSYTGTGLHNEQFF.

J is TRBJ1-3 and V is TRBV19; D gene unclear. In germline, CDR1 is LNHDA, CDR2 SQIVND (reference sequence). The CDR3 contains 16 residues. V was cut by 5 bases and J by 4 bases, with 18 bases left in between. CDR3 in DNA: TGTGCCAGTAGTCCCTCCGGCCTACAGTCCGGAAACACCATATATTTT. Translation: CASSPSGLQSGNTIYF.

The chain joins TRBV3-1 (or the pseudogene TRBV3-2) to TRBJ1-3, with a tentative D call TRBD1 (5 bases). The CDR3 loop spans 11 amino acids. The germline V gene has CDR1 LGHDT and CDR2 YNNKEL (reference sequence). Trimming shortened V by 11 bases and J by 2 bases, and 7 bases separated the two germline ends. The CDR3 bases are TGTGCCGCGGGGCCTGGAAACACCATATATTTT. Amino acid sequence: CAAGPGNTIYF.

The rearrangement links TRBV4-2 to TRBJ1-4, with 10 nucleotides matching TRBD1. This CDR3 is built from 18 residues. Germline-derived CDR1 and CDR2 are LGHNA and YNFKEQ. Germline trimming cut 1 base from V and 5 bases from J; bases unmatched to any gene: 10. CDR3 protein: CASSQVLDPGQGNEKLFF. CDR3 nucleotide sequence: TGTGCCAGCAGCCAAGTCCTCGACCCGGGACAGGGGAATGAAAAACTGTTTTTT.